This T cell receptor beta chain emerged from a study of CD8+ T cells in alopecia areata (dated by TCRdb to about 2018). Looking at the study overall: The treated patients, all with moderate-to-severe alopecia areata, were enrolled in an open-label pilot trial of oral tofacitinib given at 5 to 10 mg twice daily. Tofacitinib was given for 6 to 18 months, followed by 6 months of follow-up off drug to assess delayed response and recurrence. The study used high-throughput TCRbeta sequencing to examine T cell clonal expansion in alopecia areata, in both the C3H/HeJ mouse model and human patients. Human TCRbeta sequencing covered scalp tissue and sorted CD4+ and CD8+ peripheral blood T cells from patchy and totalis/universalis alopecia areata patients and healthy controls. Tofacitinib-treated patients had biopsies at baseline and at 4 and 24 weeks of treatment, with a later scalp biopsy in several patients. Scalp clonality was compared among normal scalp (n=4), patchy alopecia areata scalp (n=8), and alopecia totalis/universalis scalp (n=8). RNA was extracted with the PAXgene miRNA kit for fixed scalp, the miRNeasy kit for PBMCs, and the RNeasy kit for mouse skin. Amplification of TCRbeta CDR3 regions was done by immunoSEQ multiplex PCR using 35 Vbeta forward primers and 13 Jbeta reverse primers. The full study reports these points: Shared TCR sequences between patients were less evident than in mice, which may be partly attributable to HLA diversity in the patient population. Compared with normal scalp, lesional scalp, particularly in alopecia totalis/universalis, had higher clonality and more expanded CD8+ clones, which suggests antigenic drive. Resident alphabeta T cells in normal human skin are also sequenced, complicating scalp TCR repertoire analysis, unlike mouse skin dominated by gammadelta T cells.

Library generation was performed with the immunoSEQ multiplex PCR assay. To provide template for TCR sequencing, every sample had RNA extracted and reverse transcribed into cDNA. SuperScript III was used for first-strand cDNA synthesis, primed with a 2:1 mix of oligo-dT and random hexamers. Amplification bias was assessed with a synthetic immune receptor repertoire, and residual bias was removed computationally. In the source study's methods: Raw reads were preprocessed to remove errors, and CDR3 was defined according to IMGT conventions as the region from the conserved cysteine to phenylalanine. To get clonality, Shannon entropy was normalized by log2 of the number of productive unique TCRs and the result was subtracted from 1. Whether each scalp clone was CD4 or CD8 was inferred by checking scalp TCRbeta sequences against the CD4 and CD8 repertoires from sorted blood. This immuneACCESS table, as held by TCRdb, lists in-frame sequences with V and J called but not all clones. Of the missing ones, under half trace to an unresolved V gene in checked studies; the others have no known cause. V, J and clone size reflect that table, while D and trimming were determined from the DNA. This sample gives about 12,000 clones in total; about 56% of them show up just once. The leading ten clones occupy over 10% of the sample.

With regard to this clone: The clone's antigen remains unknown. Per-nucleotide qualities are absent, and no much larger clonotype sits a single base away.

The CDR3 runs 15 residues from the cysteine to the phenylalanine. Here the CDR3 DNA is all that survives: 45 bases in frame from base 1. At the junction V is shortened by 7 bases and J by 1 base, with 16 bases in between. CDR1 and CDR2 are drawn from the germline V gene (reference sequence): MNHEY, SMNVEV. Lesional scalp punch biopsies and peripheral blood were collected from alopecia areata patients. Human scalp biopsies were fixed immediately in PAXgene tissue containers. This clonotype was sampled from a human donor with alopecia areata. The chain is made from TRBV27 and TRBJ1-1; the D gene cannot be resolved reliably. Source material: skin. The DNA is TGTGCCAGCACCCCAGGACTGCCGGGGAACACTGAAGCTTTCTTT. This translates into CASTPGLPGNTEAFF.